This T cell receptor (beta chain) appears in the sequencing data of a study of shared clonotypes between healthy human individuals. Authors' analysis steps: Filtering of immunoSEQ junctional sequences could not match full-length read filtering. TCRdb's table, derived via immunoSEQ multiplex PCR, lists solely in-frame clones and lacks some. V, J and clone size derive from that table, while D and trimming were established from the DNA sequence. The sample shows roughly 500,000 clones, less than 96% of them seen only once. V lost 6 bases to trimming and J lost 1 base, with 12 bases between them. Germline-derived CDR1 and CDR2 are MRHNA and SNTAGT. This CDR3 spans 15 amino acids. Splitting of CD4+ cells produced CD45RA+ naive and CD45RA-negative memory subsets.

The chain recombines TRBV6-4 with TRBJ2-2, with no clear D. Material for sequencing was naive CD4+ T cells sorted from blood. Subset defined: CD45RA+ positively selected. The clonotype was recovered from a woman aged 30 to 39 in good health. DNA of the CDR3: TGTGCCAGCAGCCTCATGGGCGGGAACACCGGGGAGCTGTTTTTT. This gives the protein CASSLMGGNTGELFF.